This T cell receptor (beta chain) was identified in a study of cytomegalovirus exposure and HLA in healthy donors (dated by TCRdb to between 2016 and 2019). Notes on the research overall: An earlier analysis of several hundred of the donors reported approximately 260 Gb of sequence data and some 110 million unique TCR beta sequences obtained from around 190 million T cells. About 320 gigabases of sequencing data and 78 million or so unique TCR sequences were included in an early release covering roughly 600 HLA-typed donors. The genetic ancestry cluster associated with self-reported Caucasian donors included over 80% of the roughly 400 genotyped donors. The aim of the study was to test whether cataloging public T cell receptors could identify signatures of past pathogen exposure. The study profiled the T cell repertoires of hundreds of subjects by immunosequencing and related them to cytomegalovirus serostatus. Along with the approximately 700-subject first cohort, a separate validation cohort of around 110 different subjects was used. To predict cytomegalovirus infection status, the study combined high-throughput TCR immunosequencing, statistical association of individual TCRs with disease status, and machine learning. To study patterns of TCR occurrence, a later analysis re-analyzed previously published TCR beta repertoires from more than 550 donors and added high-resolution HLA genotyping. Rather than using new phenotypic data, the later analysis identified candidate immune exposures from TCR beta sequences and from how often those sequences occurred across donors. An earlier analysis of 587 of the donors applied high-throughput TCR beta sequencing to assess whether each TCR beta V gene segment acted as functional or pseudogenic. Donor age, sex, ethnicity and CMV serostatus were compiled alongside the repertoire data. In a later genetic analysis, genome-wide SNP genotypes for about three fifths of the roughly 670 donors were used, and that subset was treated as a discovery cohort. All discovery cohort repertoires had been generated on a single sequencing platform. HLA typing covered class I and class II loci at four-digit resolution. The number of typed donors differed by locus: about 620-630 for A, B, C, DRB1 and DQB1; roughly 510 for DQA1; 606 for DPA1; and 400 to 480 for DPB1. Several DR-DQ haplotypes were handled as single units for association and clustering because linkage in the cohort was strong. On average, approximately 250,000 unique TCR beta nucleotide sequences were sequenced per donor among about 400 genotyped donors of the cohort, with roughly 18% of those sequences being non-productive. The study at large found these results: Several of the top co-occurrence clusters appeared to be linked to parvovirus B19, influenza, CMV and Epstein-Barr virus, according to a later analysis. A further reported finding was that TCR beta sequences accurately predicted the HLA-A and HLA-B alleles for most subjects in the first cohort. Specific HLA alleles were associated with 15,000 to 20,000 TCR beta sequences at a false discovery rate of 0.05 in a later analysis. Because HLA typing was unavailable for some donors at each locus, only the typed subset was used in association tests. This cohort had only TCR beta chains sequenced, and the lack of alpha or paired-chain data limited which features could be detected. According to the authors, the approach could potentially be generalized to other disease states and immunological phenotypes. Because the 87-base-pair reads could not distinguish some IMGT-functional V segments, including TRBV6-2 and TRBV6-3, those segments were excluded. Compared with the roughly 670-donor mean, donors in an Asian-associated ancestry cluster had fewer N-insertions in productive TCRs, according to a later genetic analysis. Strong co-occurrence of HLA alleles, especially DR and DQ, made assigning TCR associations to individual alleles difficult. In a later analysis, HLA-associated TCR beta chains showed more clonal expansion and lower generation probabilities than non-associated chains that were equally common. A later analysis found that TCR association rates varied across HLA loci, with DRB1 alleles showing the most associated TCRs and HLA-C alleles the fewest. A cluster of highly shared sequence variants was judged likely to represent a technical artifact of the sequencing pipeline. Presence/absence analyses assumed roughly uniform sequencing depth across donors, an assumption that may not hold. In both the original and validation cohorts, the classifier was reported to diagnose cytomegalovirus status with high specificity and sensitivity. In an earlier analysis of approximately 600 of the donors, most TCR beta V segments were observed in productive rearrangements about 87% or about 30% of the time, broadly matching IMGT annotations. The earlier analysis of nearly 600 of the donors excluded roughly 17 rarely observed V segments, including chromosome 9 orphons, because counts were too low. A total of 164 TCR beta chains were listed by the study as associated with cytomegalovirus. Correlated functional status among segregating V segments might be attributable to linkage disequilibrium, but an unknown experimental factor could not be ruled out. An association between a missense DCLRE1C variant and V-gene and J-gene trimming of TCR beta chains was found in a later genetic analysis and replicated in an independent cohort. Three of the identified cytomegalovirus-associated TCR beta chains were confirmed in vitro to be specific for cytomegalovirus antigens. Across donors, most TCR sequences were observed very rarely, whereas some public TCRs were present in many individuals. According to a later analysis, most CMV-associated TCR beta chains appeared to be HLA-restricted, and the HLA associations seemed to be driven largely by CMV exposure. For the cohort, immune exposure information was limited to CMV serostatus.

The cohort was made up of 500 to 800 healthy bone marrow donors. At the time of sampling, every cohort member was nominally healthy, though immune exposures that went unrecorded were likely present. The donor tested CMV seronegative and was one of the 352 seronegative cohort members. A peripheral blood sample was provided by each donor, and peripheral blood mononuclear cells were used for TCR beta sequencing. Genomic DNA extraction from the blood cell samples was performed with the Qiagen DNeasy Blood Extraction Kit. Note on this clone: Its antigen specificity is not known. No base quality information exists; no much larger clone differs at one position.

The library was obtained by the immunoSEQ multiplex PCR assay. A mixture of 60 forward primers for TCR Vbeta segments and 13 reverse primers for TCR Jbeta segments was used in the multiplex PCR. The CDR3 region of rearranged TCR beta genes was amplified from genomic DNA with a multiplex PCR assay. The amplified TCR beta libraries were sequenced on the Illumina HiSeq System as 87-base-pair reads. The original pipeline was this. A later analysis counted about 82 million unique TCR beta chains across the 650 to 700 repertoires, and some 11 million of these chains were shared by at least two donors. Raw reads were error-corrected and collapsed into unique sequences by a nearest-neighbor algorithm in which closely related sequences were merged to remove PCR and sequencing errors. Alignment of CDR3 sequences to IMGT reference sequences was used to assign V, D and J gene segments. For a sequence to be retained, a match of at least six nucleotides to both a V gene segment and a J gene segment was required. Rearrangements were called productive when the CDR3 lacked stop codons and stayed in frame with V and J; all others were non-productive. CDR3 was defined according to IMGT convention as the region running from the second conserved V-encoded cysteine to the conserved J-encoded phenylalanine. In an earlier analysis of around 570 of the donors, sequences lacking an unambiguous match to a single V gene segment were excluded. An earlier analysis of roughly 590 of the donors called V segments functional above 56.7% productive rearrangements and segregating when the between-donor standard deviation exceeded 5%. A statistical classification framework was built to diagnose cytomegalovirus status from the catalog of TCR beta chain sequences. V and J gene assignment, in a later analysis, came from comparing TCR nucleotide sequences with IMGT/GENE-DB human TR gene sequences. In a later analysis, CDR3 sequences and most-parsimonious VDJ recombination scenarios were assigned using the TCRdist pipeline. In a later analysis, each TCR beta chain was defined by its CDR3 amino acid sequence together with its V-gene family, and reads lacking a unique V-gene family were excluded. As a way to deal with suspected cross-contamination and a sequencing artifact, a later analysis dropped under 600 nucleotide sequences that were highly shared and had low generation probability. In a later analysis, a clonal expansion index for each public chain was calculated from normalized within-repertoire ranks of inferred template counts. Generation probabilities in a later analysis came from a VDJ recombination model fitted to out-of-frame rearrangements, and those results were checked against IGoR. A later analysis scored TCR-TCR, TCR-HLA and TCR-CMV co-occurrence with hypergeometric tests, applying a repertoire-size bias correction to TCR pairs. In a later analysis, false discovery rates were estimated by permuting HLA or CMV assignments 20 times. In a later analysis, co-occurring TCRs were grouped using DBSCAN, and TCRdist sequence similarity was added for clustering within HLA-allele-positive subsets. Repertoires with fewer than 30,000 or more than 120,000 public chains were left out of co-occurrence clustering, as were roughly five repertoires with anomalous nucleotide sharing. TCRdb took this table from immuneACCESS and kept in-frame rearrangements with V and J called. Such tables lack part of the clones; where checked against another copy, unresolved V genes explain under half of the gap, and the rest is unexplained. V and J calls and clone size come straight from that table; D and trimming were deduced from the DNA. A total of about 140,000 clones appear in this sample, 80% of them only once. Together, the top ten hold roughly 14% of the sample.

Based on the germline V gene, the CDR1 and CDR2 sequences are SGHAT and FQNNGV. Trimming leaves V shorter by 8 bases and J shorter by 1 base, with the junction holding 11 bases beyond the gene matches. Measured from the cysteine to the phenylalanine, the CDR3 is 17 residues long. Only the CDR3 part of the read is kept: 51 bases, read in frame from the first base. This receptor was obtained from a woman aged 40 to 55 in good health and CMV-seronegative. The rearranged chain carries TRBV11-2 and TRBJ2-1; the junction holds 10 bases that match TRBD2. Sequencing input: PBMCs. The DNA is TGTGCCAGCGGGCGGACTAGCGGATCTTTGTCCTACAATGAGCAGTTCTTC. This gives the protein CASGRTSGSLSYNEQFF.